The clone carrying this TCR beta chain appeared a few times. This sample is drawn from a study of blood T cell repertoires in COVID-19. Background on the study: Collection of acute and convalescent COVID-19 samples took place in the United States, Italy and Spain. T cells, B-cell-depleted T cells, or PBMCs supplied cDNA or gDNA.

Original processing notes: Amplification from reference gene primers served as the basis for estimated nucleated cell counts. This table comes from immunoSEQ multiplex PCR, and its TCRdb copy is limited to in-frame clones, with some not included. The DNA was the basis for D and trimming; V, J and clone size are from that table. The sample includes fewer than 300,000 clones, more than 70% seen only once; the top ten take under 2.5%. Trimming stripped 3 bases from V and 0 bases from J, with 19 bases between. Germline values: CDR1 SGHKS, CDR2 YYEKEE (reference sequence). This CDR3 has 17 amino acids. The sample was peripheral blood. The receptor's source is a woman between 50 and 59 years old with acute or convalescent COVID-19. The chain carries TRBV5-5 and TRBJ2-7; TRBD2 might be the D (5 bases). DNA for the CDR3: TGTGCCAGCAGCTGGGAAAGGGTGGGAGCGCTCTCCTACGAGCAGTACTTC. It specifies CASSWERVGALSYEQYF.